The 32 T cell receptor beta chains below were found in one sample sequenced in a study of shared T cell receptors in the human thymus. Sequencing used immunoSEQ multiplex PCR; TCRdb keeps in-frame clones, though not all of them. The data contain 600,000 to 900,000 clones, approximately 85% of them singletons. The sample was also reused in another study, on human thymus T cells.

Sequencing was carried out using thymocytes. The receptors shown here come from a girl in the first two years of life with a congenital heart defect.

The chain couples TRBV30 to TRBJ1-1, with unresolved D. CDR3 size: 14 residues. V gave up 4 bases and J gave up 3 bases, with 15 bases separating them. CDR1 is GTSNPN and CDR2 is SVGIG in the germline V gene (reference sequence). CDR3 DNA: TGTGCCTGGACCATGAACAACGAAGACACTGAAGCTTTCTTT. Translated: CAWTMNNEDTEAFF.

This clone has a handful of counts. The chain carries TRBV5-4 and TRBJ1-2; TRBD1 aligns across 7 bases. The germline CDR1 and CDR2 sequences are SGHNT and YYREEE (reference sequence). This CDR3 is built from 14 residues. Trimming removed 0 bases from V and 4 bases from J; junction bases left unmatched: 3. CDR3 nucleotides: TGTGCCAGCAGCTTGGCGGGACAGACCTATGGCTACACCTTC. Translation gives CASSLAGQTYGYTF.

This chain connects TRBV10-3 to TRBJ2-7; possible D gene TRBD1, 6 bases. Germline CDR1 and CDR2: ENHRY and SYGVKD. This CDR3 is 14 amino acids long. The V gene lost 2 bases and the J gene lost 7 bases, with 15 bases spanning the gap. The chain's CDR3 is CAISERGRGWEQYF. The DNA for the CDR3 is TGTGCCATCAGTGAGCGTGGCAGGGGTTGGGAGCAGTACTTC.

The V call is TRBV5-1, the J call TRBJ2-1; D is ambiguous. The V and J ends lost 4 bases and 0 bases respectively, with 17 bases between them. Germline assignment: CDR1 SGHRS and CDR2 YFSETQ. The CDR3 totals 17 residues. The CDR3, as DNA: TGCGCCAGCAGCCCGCCCTTCCTTGCGCACTCCTACAATGAGCAGTTCTTC. Translation: CASSPPFLAHSYNEQFF.

V is TRBV7-6 and J is TRBJ2-1; no clear D gene. Germline CDR1 reads SGHVS; CDR2 reads FNYEAQ. Deletions cut 2 bases from V and 7 bases from J, with 15 bases between. This CDR3 has 15 amino acids. CDR3: CASSLYRSSGNEQFF. CDR3 nucleotides: TGTGCCAGCAGCTTATATCGGTCATCCGGTAATGAGCAGTTCTTC. Full variable domain (missing parts from reference TRBV7-6 and TRBJ2-1): GAGVSQSPRYKVTKRGQDVALRCDPISGHVSLYWYRQALGQGPEFLTYFNYEAQQDKSGLPNDRFSAERPEGSISTLTIQRTEQRDSAMYRCASSLYRSSGNEQFFGPGTRLTVL.

This chain joins TRBV20-1 and TRBJ1-4, with D unclear. Per germline, CDR1 DFQATT and CDR2 SNEGSKA (reference sequence). The germline V and J ends were trimmed by 3 bases and 10 bases, with 9 bases remaining between them. This CDR3 is 11 amino acids long. The chain's CDR3 is CSARSDRKLFF. The CDR3 region has the DNA TGCAGTGCTAGGAGCGATAGAAAACTGTTTTTT.

A word on this clone: The identical CDR3 is also encoded by other nucleotide sequences in the sample. This rearrangement joins TRBV6-5 to TRBJ1-1; the match to TRBD1 covers 9 bases. The ends lost 4 bases at V and 6 bases at J; junction bases unmatched: 9. Germline V gives CDR1 MNHEY, CDR2 SVGAGI. The CDR3 length is 15 residues. For the CDR3, the DNA is TGTGCCAGCAGTTCTCCGGGACAGGGTTTCGCTGAAGCTTTCTTT. This translates into CASSSPGQGFAEAFF.

The chain is built from TRBV5-8 and TRBJ2-3; maybe TRBD1 (5 bases). Germline values: CDR1 SGHTS, CDR2 YDEGEE. With 0 bases removed from V and 2 bases from J, the gap between germline ends came to 16 bases. CDR3 length: 17 amino acids. CDR3 sequence (DNA): TGTGCCAGCAGCTTGGATGGGGCCAGGAAGGTCACAGATACGCAGTATTTT. Encoded protein: CASSLDGARKVTDTQYF.

This rearrangement joins TRBV4-1 to TRBJ1-6, with D unclear. The ends were cut back, 4 bases at V and 7 bases at J, with 20 bases in the middle. CDR3 length: 17 residues. The germline V gene has CDR1 MGHRA and CDR2 YSYEKL. CDR3 DNA sequence: TGCGCCAGCAGCCCCCGGAATACACGGGTGATCAATTCACCCCTCCACTTT. Amino acids: CASSPRNTRVINSPLHF.

This sequence joins TRBV9 and TRBJ2-5; a possible D gene is TRBD2 (6 bases). Germline CDR1 SGDLS, CDR2 YYNGEE. V lost 5 bases and J 1 base, leaving 12 bases between the germline ends. There are 14 residues in the CDR3. The chain's CDR3 is CASSISGSQETQYF. The CDR3 nucleotides are TGTGCCAGCAGTATTTCCGGGAGCCAAGAGACCCAGTACTTC.

J is TRBJ2-3 and V is TRBV9; 12 nucleotides agree with TRBD2. Germline CDR1 and CDR2: SGDLS and YYNGEE. The CDR3 is made up of 16 amino acids. Trimming removed 3 bases from V and 6 bases from J; junction bases left unmatched: 8. The CDR3 bases are TGTGCCAGCAGCGAAACGACTAGCGGGGGCTCGGATACGCAGTATTTT. Translated: CASSETTSGGSDTQYF.

CDR3 region: CASSAELTGLNTEAFF. CDR3 coding DNA: TGTGCCAGCAGCGCCGAACTGACAGGGTTGAACACTGAAGCTTTCTTT. V and J are TRBV9 and TRBJ1-1, with 7 bases matching TRBD1. Per germline, CDR1 SGDLS and CDR2 YYNGEE. This CDR3 is built from 16 residues. With V trimmed by 3 bases and J by 0 bases, 8 bases remained unmatched.

DNA of the CDR3: TGCGCCAGCAGCCAAGATGCAGGGGGTAATGAAAAACTGTTTTTT. It is translated as CASSQDAGGNEKLFF. The rearrangement uses TRBV4-1 and TRBJ1-4; 7 nucleotides line up with TRBD1. The CDR3 has 15 residues. V shed 0 bases and J 4 bases; nucleotides not matched to a gene: 2. Germline V gene lookup returns CDR1 MGHRA and CDR2 YSYEKL.

The J gene is TRBJ2-2, the V gene TRBV6-5, with TRBD1 matching over 7 bases. V shed 5 bases and J 6 bases; nucleotides not matched to a gene: 6. CDR1 and CDR2 from the germline V gene are MNHEY and SVGAGI. The CDR3 has 14 amino acids. CDR3 region: CASSESQGAGELFF. CDR3 in DNA: TGTGCCAGCAGTGAATCTCAGGGGGCCGGGGAGCTGTTTTTT.

This clone showed up just once. The genes are TRBV29-1 and TRBJ1-1, with 8 bases lining up with TRBD1. The CDR3 contains 13 residues. The trim removed 7 bases at V and 6 bases at J, leaving 10 bases unmatched. CDR1 and CDR2 from the germline V gene are SQVTM and ANQGSEA. CDR3 sequence: CSASDRASSEAFF. CDR3 DNA: TGCAGCGCGTCGGACAGGGCGTCATCTGAAGCTTTCTTT.

The chain recombines TRBV25-1 with TRBJ2-1; the match to TRBD1 covers 10 bases. Germline V CDR1 and CDR2: MGHDK, SYGVNS. The CDR3 is 16 amino acids. Losses at the gene ends were 2 bases for V and 9 bases for J; bases not matched to a gene: 10. CDR3 loop: CASSEVSIWDRGEQFF. DNA of the CDR3: TGTGCCAGCAGTGAAGTGAGTATATGGGACAGGGGTGAGCAGTTCTTC.

V gene TRBV9 combines with J gene TRBJ2-3, with 9 bases identical to TRBD2. Trimming at V came to 4 bases and at J to 3 bases, leaving 6 bases not matched to a gene. The CDR3 loop spans 15 amino acids. Germline lookup yields CDR1 SGDLS and CDR2 YYNGEE. The CDR3 bases are TGTGCCAGCAGCACCCTAGCGGGGACTACAGATACGCAGTATTTT. Translating gives CASSTLAGTTDTQYF.

This clone came up a few times. The chain is built from TRBV19 and TRBJ2-3, with 9 bases fitting TRBD2. Germline V lookup: CDR1 LNHDA, CDR2 SQIVND (reference sequence). V shed 3 bases, J shed 0 bases, and the junction held 19 bases outside the gene matches. CDR3 length equals 21 residues. The CDR3 region has the DNA TGTGCCAGTAGTATCCCCGGACAAGACCAGCGGGGGGCCTTAAGCACAGATACGCAGTATTTT. It codes for CASSIPGQDQRGALSTDTQYF.

V is TRBV19 and J is TRBJ1-1; 8 bases are shared with TRBD1. The germline V gene encodes CDR1 LNHDA and CDR2 SQIVND (reference sequence). The J segment lost 1 base and the V segment lost 3 bases, leaving 10 bases of the junction unmatched. This CDR3 region has 17 residues. The CDR3 region has the DNA TGTGCCAGTAGTATTCCTCCCCCGGACAGGGCGAACACTGAAGCTTTCTTT. Translation: CASSIPPPDRANTEAFF.

The rearrangement uses TRBV16 and TRBJ1-4; 7 bases match TRBD1. V gave up 2 bases and J gave up 9 bases; unmatched junction bases: 3. The CDR3 runs 13 residues. The germline gives CDR1 KGHSY, CDR2 FQNENV. CDR3 amino acids: CASSQRGHQKLFF. The CDR3 nucleotides are TGTGCCAGCAGCCAAAGGGGGCATCAAAAACTGTTTTTT. Based on the CDR3 plus reference TRBV16 and TRBJ1-4, the full variable domain is GEEVAQTPKHLVRGEGQKAKLYCAPIKGHSYVFWYQQVLKNEFKFLISFQNENVFDETGMPKERFSAKCLPNSPCSLEIQATKLEDSAVYFCASSQRGHQKLFFGSGTQLSVL.

V gene TRBV10-3 combines with J gene TRBJ2-1; D uncertain. CDR1 is ENHRY and CDR2 is SYGVKD in the germline V gene. The CDR3 runs 10 residues. V lost 10 bases, J lost 8 bases, and 9 bases lay in between. The CDR3 DNA is TGTGCCACCGAGCTGGATGAGCAGTTCTTC. This translates into CATELDEQFF.

V usage is TRBV4-1 and J usage is TRBJ1-1; D is unresolved. This CDR3 comprises 13 residues. Germline-derived CDR1 and CDR2 are MGHRA and YSYEKL. The V end lost 4 bases, the J end lost 1 base, and 7 bases lay between the germline ends. The CDR3 DNA reads TGCGCCAGCAGCCGAGCGACGAACACTGAAGCTTTCTTT. Translating gives CASSRATNTEAFF.

The chain uses TRBV7-9 and TRBJ1-2; TRBD1 matches 7 bases. The CDR3 covers 17 residues. V lost 5 bases, J lost 1 base, and 13 bases stayed unmatched. Germline V gene data show CDR1 as SEHNR and CDR2 as FQNEAQ (reference sequence). CDR3 sequence (DNA): TGTGCCAGCAGCCCACCTTTAAGACAGGGTCATAACTATGGCTACACCTTC. This gives the protein CASSPPLRQGHNYGYTF.

This rearrangement joins TRBV12-5 to TRBJ2-5; 7 bases map to TRBD1. The V gene's germline CDR1 is LGHNT and CDR2 FRNRAP. Germline trimming cut 1 base from V and 4 bases from J; bases unmatched to any gene: 0. The CDR3 is 13 amino acids. Here the CDR3 DNA reads TGTGCTAGTGGTTTGGGACAGGGAGAGACCCAGTACTTC. The encoded protein is CASGLGQGETQYF.

This chain uses TRBV9 with TRBJ1-6; 9 bases align to TRBD1. Germline CDR1 is SGDLS and CDR2 is YYNGEE. The V gene end was trimmed by 7 bases and the J gene end by 10 bases; junction bases not matched to a gene: 6. The CDR3 loop spans 13 amino acids. CDR3 sequence reads: CASDRGTGSPLHF. In DNA, the CDR3 is TGTGCCAGCGACAGGGGGACGGGCTCACCCCTCCACTTT.

The rearrangement uses TRBV6-1 and TRBJ1-6; a possible D gene is TRBD1 (5 bases). CDR1 and CDR2 from the germline V gene are MNHNS and SASEGT. The V end was cut by 6 bases, the J end by 9 bases, with 15 bases between. CDR3 length: 14 residues. The CDR3 nucleotides are TGTGCCAGCAGGGGGTTAGGCCAGGGTTCACCCCTCCACTTT. This codes for CASRGLGQGSPLHF.

The gene calls are TRBV6-1 and TRBJ2-5, with a tentative D call TRBD1 (6 bases). The CDR3 spans 15 residues. V was clipped by 4 bases and J by 2 bases, with 14 bases between them. Germline CDR1 MNHNS, CDR2 SASEGT. The CDR3 sequence is CASSGEDSRQETQYF. CDR3 DNA: TGTGCCAGCAGTGGAGAGGACAGCAGACAAGAGACCCAGTACTTC.

Only one count was recorded for this clone. V and J are TRBV2 and TRBJ2-3; D is unresolved. Germline values: CDR1 SNHLY, CDR2 FYNNEI. V shed 3 bases and J shed 0 bases, with 4 bases lying between them. This CDR3 region has 13 residues. The CDR3 sequence: CASSDKSTDTQYF. CDR3 sequence (DNA): TGTGCCAGCAGTGATAAAAGCACAGATACGCAGTATTTT.

This clone was recorded only once. The chain couples TRBV7-6 to TRBJ1-1; 11 bases are a match to TRBD1. The germline gives CDR1 SGHVS, CDR2 FNYEAQ. The CDR3 runs to 18 residues. Germline trimming cut 5 bases from V and 5 bases from J; bases unmatched to any gene: 16. CDR3 loop: CASSLIGQGAFWKTEAFF. The CDR3 bases are TGTGCCAGCAGCCTAATTGGACAGGGGGCTTTCTGGAAGACTGAAGCTTTCTTT.

V usage is TRBV2 and J usage is TRBJ1-1; possibly TRBD1 for D (5 bases). Per germline, CDR1 SNHLY and CDR2 FYNNEI. The V end was cut by 2 bases, the J end by 1 base, with 11 bases between. This CDR3 has 15 residues. CDR3 nucleotides: TGTGCCAGCAGTGAACGGGAGGGGACGAACACTGAAGCTTTCTTT. Amino acid sequence: CASSEREGTNTEAFF.

The rearrangement links TRBV7-9 to TRBJ1-2; 8 bases line up with TRBD1. V lost 5 bases to trimming and J lost 8 bases; unmatched junction nucleotides: 10. Germline values: CDR1 SEHNR, CDR2 FQNEAQ (reference sequence). The CDR3 contains 14 residues. The CDR3 bases are TGTGCCAGCAGCACCTGGACAGGGTCGAGAGGCTACACCTTC. It translates to CASSTWTGSRGYTF. Based on the CDR3 plus reference TRBV7-9 and TRBJ1-2, the full variable domain is DTGVSQNPRHKITKRGQNVTFRCDPISEHNRLYWYRQTLGQGPEFLTYFQNEAQLEKSRLLSDRFSAERPKGSFSTLEIQRTEQGDSAMYLCASSTWTGSRGYTFGSGTRLTVV.

The chain uses TRBV7-9 and TRBJ1-1; tentatively, D is TRBD1 (5 bases). Trimming shortened V by 4 bases and J by 3 bases, and 6 bases separated the two germline ends. The CDR3 is 12 amino acids. Germline V lookup: CDR1 SEHNR, CDR2 FQNEAQ (reference sequence). DNA for the CDR3: TGTGCCAGCAGCTGGGGGGACACTGAAGCTTTCTTT. It encodes CASSWGDTEAFF. The full variable domain, completed using reference TRBV7-9 and TRBJ1-1, is DTGVSQNPRHKITKRGQNVTFRCDPISEHNRLYWYRQTLGQGPEFLTYFQNEAQLEKSRLLSDRFSAERPKGSFSTLEIQRTEQGDSAMYLCASSWGDTEAFFGQGTRLTVV.